Listed below are T cell receptor beta chains from one sample, sequenced in a study of blood T cell repertoires in COVID-19. The protocol was immunoSEQ multiplex PCR, while the TCRdb copy is restricted to in-frame clones and leaves out a portion. The profile shows under 350,000 clones, more than 90% of them singletons. Sequences were obtained from PBMCs or T cells enriched from blood (not recorded which). Source of these receptors: a man in his sixties who had recovered from COVID-19. Both conserved end residues are part of each CDR3. Fields, in order: J gene, CDR3 length, V gene, CDR3 protein.

j_call: TRBJ2-5; cdr3_length: 14; v_call: TRBV6-5; cdr3_aa: CASSRTPPGETQYF
j_call: TRBJ2-3; cdr3_length: 13; v_call: TRBV2; cdr3_aa: CASTGGGTDTQYF
j_call: TRBJ2-2; cdr3_length: 13; v_call: TRBV12-3/TRBV12-4; cdr3_aa: CASSLRRMGELFF
j_call: TRBJ1-2; cdr3_length: 14; v_call: TRBV19; cdr3_aa: CASSTGQGLNGYTF
j_call: TRBJ2-1; cdr3_length: 15; v_call: TRBV4-2; cdr3_aa: CASSQALAGLNEQFF
j_call: TRBJ1-1; cdr3_length: 14; v_call: TRBV3-1/TRBV3-2; cdr3_aa: CASSGAGQGAEAFF
j_call: TRBJ2-3; cdr3_length: 17; v_call: TRBV19; cdr3_aa: CASETSGGVRGTDTQYF
j_call: TRBJ1-1; cdr3_length: 12; v_call: TRBV29-1; cdr3_aa: CSVQEMNTEAFF
j_call: TRBJ2-1; cdr3_length: 12; v_call: TRBV18; cdr3_aa: CASSPAGNEQFF
j_call: TRBJ1-5; cdr3_length: 14; v_call: TRBV6-5; cdr3_aa: CASSWGPSNQPQHF
j_call: TRBJ2-1; cdr3_length: 14; v_call: TRBV6-4; cdr3_aa: CASSDSSGRVQQFF
j_call: TRBJ1-6; cdr3_length: 18; v_call: TRBV11-2; cdr3_aa: CASSSIRRTGENNSPLHF
j_call: TRBJ2-3; cdr3_length: 16; v_call: TRBV6-1; cdr3_aa: CASSEQPSGPSDTQYF
j_call: TRBJ2-7; cdr3_length: 16; v_call: TRBV19; cdr3_aa: CASSPGLAGDLREQYF
j_call: TRBJ2-3; cdr3_length: 14; v_call: TRBV19; cdr3_aa: CASSTFIGTDTQYF
j_call: TRBJ2-7; cdr3_length: 14; v_call: TRBV6-5; cdr3_aa: CASSRDRVNYEQYF
j_call: TRBJ2-1; cdr3_length: 14; v_call: TRBV30; cdr3_aa: CAWSGGGLYNEQFF
j_call: TRBJ1-2; cdr3_length: 11; v_call: TRBV28; cdr3_aa: CASRTTYGYTF
j_call: TRBJ1-5; cdr3_length: 14; v_call: TRBV30; cdr3_aa: CAWSWRANNQPQHF
j_call: TRBJ2-3; cdr3_length: 17; v_call: TRBV5-1; cdr3_aa: CASSRQGQGLSTDTQYF
j_call: TRBJ2-6; cdr3_length: 17; v_call: TRBV18; cdr3_aa: CASSPVSPSSGANVLTF
j_call: TRBJ1-5; cdr3_length: 15; v_call: TRBV7-6; cdr3_aa: CASSPGTGQKQPQHF
j_call: TRBJ2-5; cdr3_length: 16; v_call: TRBV3-1/TRBV3-2; cdr3_aa: CASSQGGLAGEETQYF
j_call: TRBJ1-4; cdr3_length: 17; v_call: TRBV4-1; cdr3_aa: CASSQGIGVTTNEKLFF
j_call: TRBJ1-1; cdr3_length: 14; v_call: TRBV7-3; cdr3_aa: CASSLTTMNTEAFF
j_call: TRBJ2-3; cdr3_length: 19; v_call: TRBV7-9; cdr3_aa: CASRLGWGEPNKSTDTQYF
j_call: TRBJ1-6; cdr3_length: 15; v_call: TRBV7-2; cdr3_aa: CASSWGAGSNSPLHF
j_call: TRBJ1-5; cdr3_length: 15; v_call: TRBV6-5; cdr3_aa: CASRPTGDSNQPQHF
j_call: TRBJ2-2; cdr3_length: 18; v_call: TRBV7-9; cdr3_aa: CASSFRSGRSANTGELFF
j_call: TRBJ2-7; cdr3_length: 14; v_call: TRBV19; cdr3_aa: CASSIGGQSYEQYF
j_call: TRBJ2-5; cdr3_length: 16; v_call: TRBV5-4; cdr3_aa: CASSPGSGGALETQYF
j_call: TRBJ1-5; cdr3_length: 15; v_call: TRBV27; cdr3_aa: CASSFRLASNQPQHF
j_call: TRBJ2-5; cdr3_length: 16; v_call: TRBV15; cdr3_aa: CATSRDGLAGTETQYF
j_call: TRBJ2-3; cdr3_length: 14; v_call: TRBV5-1; cdr3_aa: CASSSLGNTDTQYF
j_call: TRBJ1-2; cdr3_length: 14; v_call: TRBV4-1; cdr3_aa: CASSQEQANYGYTF
j_call: TRBJ1-1; cdr3_length: 15; v_call: TRBV27; cdr3_aa: CASSPYRGLNTEAFF
j_call: TRBJ2-1; cdr3_length: 17; v_call: TRBV3-1/TRBV3-2; cdr3_aa: CASSQVVQGSSYNEQFF
j_call: TRBJ2-4; cdr3_length: 14; v_call: TRBV15; cdr3_aa: CATSRAGGGNIQYF
j_call: TRBJ1-1; cdr3_length: 14; v_call: TRBV6-5; cdr3_aa: CASSSIERTAEAFF
j_call: TRBJ1-1; cdr3_length: 16; v_call: TRBV7-9; cdr3_aa: CASSFDTGQGAIEAFF
j_call: TRBJ1-6; cdr3_length: 14; v_call: TRBV9; cdr3_aa: CASSTAGANSPLHF
j_call: TRBJ2-1; cdr3_length: 13; v_call: TRBV12-3/TRBV12-4; cdr3_aa: CAGRQGPYNEQFF
j_call: TRBJ2-7; cdr3_length: 14; v_call: TRBV5-4; cdr3_aa: CASSLWGPGYEQYF
j_call: TRBJ1-2; cdr3_length: 13; v_call: TRBV5-4; cdr3_aa: CALSEDRVGGYTF
j_call: TRBJ1-2; cdr3_length: 13; v_call: TRBV7-3; cdr3_aa: CASSPQGLGGYTF
j_call: TRBJ2-7; cdr3_length: 14; v_call: TRBV6-6; cdr3_aa: CASSYTGQSYEQYF
j_call: TRBJ1-2; cdr3_length: 13; v_call: TRBV27; cdr3_aa: CASSYGTGSGVTF
j_call: TRBJ1-5; cdr3_length: 16; v_call: TRBV10-3; cdr3_aa: CAISTDREVGNQPQHF
j_call: TRBJ2-7; cdr3_length: 18; v_call: TRBV5-4; cdr3_aa: CASSLIFGEVTPGWEQYF
j_call: TRBJ1-2; cdr3_length: 16; v_call: TRBV6-2/TRBV6-3; cdr3_aa: CASSYLPGRSNYGYTF
j_call: TRBJ1-1; cdr3_length: 11; v_call: TRBV29-1; cdr3_aa: CSGGGRVEAFF
j_call: TRBJ1-1; cdr3_length: 13; v_call: TRBV6-2/TRBV6-3; cdr3_aa: CASSYSRLSEAFF
j_call: TRBJ1-2; cdr3_length: 12; v_call: TRBV3-1/TRBV3-2; cdr3_aa: CASSQAGNGYTF
j_call: TRBJ2-2; cdr3_length: 15; v_call: TRBV19; cdr3_aa: CASSRGLAGTGELFF
j_call: TRBJ1-6; cdr3_length: 13; v_call: TRBV2; cdr3_aa: CASRDRPNSPLHF